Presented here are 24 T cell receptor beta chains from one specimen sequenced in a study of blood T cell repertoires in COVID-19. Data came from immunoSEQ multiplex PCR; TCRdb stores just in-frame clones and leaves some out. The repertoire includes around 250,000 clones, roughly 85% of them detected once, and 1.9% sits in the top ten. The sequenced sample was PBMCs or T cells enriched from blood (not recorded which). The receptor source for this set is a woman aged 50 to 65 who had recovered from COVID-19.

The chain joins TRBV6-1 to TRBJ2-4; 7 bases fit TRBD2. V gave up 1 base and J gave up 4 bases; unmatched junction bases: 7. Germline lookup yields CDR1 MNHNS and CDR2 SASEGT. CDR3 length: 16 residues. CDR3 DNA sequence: TGTGCCAGCAGTGAAGGGGGCGGCGGGGGAAAAAACATTCAGTACTTC. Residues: CASSEGGGGGKNIQYF.

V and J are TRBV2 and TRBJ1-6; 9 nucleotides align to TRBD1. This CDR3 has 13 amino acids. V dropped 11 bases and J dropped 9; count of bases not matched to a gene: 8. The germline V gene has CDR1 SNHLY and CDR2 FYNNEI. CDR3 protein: CAGKGQGGSPLHF. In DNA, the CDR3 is TGTGCCGGGAAGGGACAGGGCGGTTCACCCCTCCACTTT.

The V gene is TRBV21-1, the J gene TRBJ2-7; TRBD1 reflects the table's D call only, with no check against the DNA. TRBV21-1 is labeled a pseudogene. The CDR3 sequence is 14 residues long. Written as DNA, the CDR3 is TGTGCCAGCAGCGCGGACAGATACAACTACGAGCAGTACTTC. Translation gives CASSADRYNYEQYF.

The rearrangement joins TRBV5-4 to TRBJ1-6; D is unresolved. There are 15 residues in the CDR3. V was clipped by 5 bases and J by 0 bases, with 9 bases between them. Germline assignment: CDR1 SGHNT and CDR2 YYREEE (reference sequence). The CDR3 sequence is CASSTRSSYNSPLHF. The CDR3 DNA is TGTGCCAGCAGTACCCGGAGCTCCTATAATTCACCCCTCCACTTT.

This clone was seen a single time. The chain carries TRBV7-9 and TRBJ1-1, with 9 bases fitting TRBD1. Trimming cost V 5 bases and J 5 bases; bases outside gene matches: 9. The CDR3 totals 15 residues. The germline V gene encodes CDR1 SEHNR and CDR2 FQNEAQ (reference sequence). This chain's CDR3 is CASSPEQGAGTEAFF. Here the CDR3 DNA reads TGTGCCAGCAGCCCCGAACAGGGGGCGGGAACTGAAGCTTTCTTT.

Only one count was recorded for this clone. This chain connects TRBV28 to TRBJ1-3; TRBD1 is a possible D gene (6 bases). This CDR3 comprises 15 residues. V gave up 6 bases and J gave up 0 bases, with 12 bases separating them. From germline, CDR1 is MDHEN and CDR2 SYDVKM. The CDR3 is CASSLGTFSGNTIYF. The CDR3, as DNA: TGTGCCAGCAGCCTTGGGACATTCTCTGGAAACACCATATATTTT.

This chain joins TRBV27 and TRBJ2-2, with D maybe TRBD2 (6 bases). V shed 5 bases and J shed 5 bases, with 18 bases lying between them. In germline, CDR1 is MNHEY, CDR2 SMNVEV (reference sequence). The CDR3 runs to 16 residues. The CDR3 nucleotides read TGTGCCAGCAGTCCTCCAGGACTACTGGCGACCGGGGAGCTGTTTTTT. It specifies CASSPPGLLATGELFF.

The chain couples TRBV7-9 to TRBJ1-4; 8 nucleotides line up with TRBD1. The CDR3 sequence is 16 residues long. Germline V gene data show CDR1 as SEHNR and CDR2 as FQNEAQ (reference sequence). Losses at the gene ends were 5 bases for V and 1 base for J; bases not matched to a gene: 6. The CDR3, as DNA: TGTGCCAGCAGCGAAAGACAGGGGCTAACTAATGAAAAACTGTTTTTT. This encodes CASSERQGLTNEKLFF.

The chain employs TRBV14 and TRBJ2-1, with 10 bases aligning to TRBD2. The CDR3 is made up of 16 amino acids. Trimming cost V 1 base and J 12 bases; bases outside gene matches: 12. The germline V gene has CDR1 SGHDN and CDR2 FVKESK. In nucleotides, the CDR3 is TGTGCCAGCAGCCAAGGGGGCGCTAGCGGGAGTAAAGTGCAGTTCTTC. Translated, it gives CASSQGGASGSKVQFF.

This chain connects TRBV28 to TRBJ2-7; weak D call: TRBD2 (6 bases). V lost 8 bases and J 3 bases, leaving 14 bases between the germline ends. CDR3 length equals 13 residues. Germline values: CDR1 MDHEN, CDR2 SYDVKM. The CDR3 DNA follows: TGTGCCAGCGAGGGACTGTTGCTCTACGAGCAGTACTTC. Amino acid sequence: CASEGLLLYEQYF.

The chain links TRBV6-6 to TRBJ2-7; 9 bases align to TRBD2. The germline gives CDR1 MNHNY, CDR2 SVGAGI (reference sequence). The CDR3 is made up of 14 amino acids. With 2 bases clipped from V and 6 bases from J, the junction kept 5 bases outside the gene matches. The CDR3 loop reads CASSYAGLAGEQYF. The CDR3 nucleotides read TGTGCCAGCAGTTACGCGGGACTAGCTGGCGAGCAGTACTTC.

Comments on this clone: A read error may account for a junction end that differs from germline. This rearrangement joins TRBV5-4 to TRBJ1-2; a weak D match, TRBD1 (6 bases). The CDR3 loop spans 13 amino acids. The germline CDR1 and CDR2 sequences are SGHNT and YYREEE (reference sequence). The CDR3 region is CASSFSAGATLNF. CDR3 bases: TGTGCCAGCAGCTTCTCCGCAGGGGCTACGCTAAACTTC.

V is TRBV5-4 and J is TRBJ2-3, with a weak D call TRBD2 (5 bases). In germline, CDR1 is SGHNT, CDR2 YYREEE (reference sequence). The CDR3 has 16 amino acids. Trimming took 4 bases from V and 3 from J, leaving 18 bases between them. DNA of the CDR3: TGTGCCAGCAGCGTTGGATCGGGATTCAGAACAGATACGCAGTATTTT. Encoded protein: CASSVGSGFRTDTQYF.

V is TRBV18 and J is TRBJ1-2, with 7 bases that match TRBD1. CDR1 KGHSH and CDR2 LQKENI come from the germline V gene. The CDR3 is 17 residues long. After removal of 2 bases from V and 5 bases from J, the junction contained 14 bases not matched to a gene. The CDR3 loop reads CASSPSSSTGAGYGYTF. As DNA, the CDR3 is TGTGCCAGCTCACCAAGCTCAAGCACAGGGGCGGGATATGGCTACACCTTC.

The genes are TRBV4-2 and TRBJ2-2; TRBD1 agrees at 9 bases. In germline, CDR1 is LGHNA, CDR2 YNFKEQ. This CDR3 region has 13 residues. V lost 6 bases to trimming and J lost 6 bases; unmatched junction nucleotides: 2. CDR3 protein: CASRTGGSGELFF. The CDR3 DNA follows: TGTGCCAGCAGGACAGGGGGTTCCGGGGAGCTGTTTTTT.

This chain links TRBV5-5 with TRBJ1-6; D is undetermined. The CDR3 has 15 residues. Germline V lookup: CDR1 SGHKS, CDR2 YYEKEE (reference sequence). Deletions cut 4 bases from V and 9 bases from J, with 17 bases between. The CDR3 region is CASSPGPGSSSPLHF. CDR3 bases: TGTGCCAGCAGCCCAGGACCGGGGTCAAGTTCACCCCTCCACTTT.

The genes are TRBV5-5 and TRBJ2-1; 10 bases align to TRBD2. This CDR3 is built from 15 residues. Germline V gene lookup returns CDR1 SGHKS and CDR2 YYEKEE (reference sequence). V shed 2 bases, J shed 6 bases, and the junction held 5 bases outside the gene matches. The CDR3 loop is CASSFLAGGSNEQFF. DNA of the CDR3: TGTGCCAGCAGCTTCTTAGCGGGAGGATCCAATGAGCAGTTCTTC.

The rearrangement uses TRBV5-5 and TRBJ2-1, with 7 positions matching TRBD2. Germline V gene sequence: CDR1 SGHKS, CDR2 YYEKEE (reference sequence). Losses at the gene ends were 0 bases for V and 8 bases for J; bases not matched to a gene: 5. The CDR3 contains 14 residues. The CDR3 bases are TGTGCCAGCAGCTTGGGTGCGGGAGTGGATGAGCAGTTCTTC. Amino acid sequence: CASSLGAGVDEQFF.

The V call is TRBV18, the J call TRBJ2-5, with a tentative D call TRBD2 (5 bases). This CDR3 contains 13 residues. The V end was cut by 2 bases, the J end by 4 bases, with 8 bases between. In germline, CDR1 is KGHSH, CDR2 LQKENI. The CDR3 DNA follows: TGTGCCAGCTCACCAGATGAGGGAGAGACCCAGTACTTC. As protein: CASSPDEGETQYF.

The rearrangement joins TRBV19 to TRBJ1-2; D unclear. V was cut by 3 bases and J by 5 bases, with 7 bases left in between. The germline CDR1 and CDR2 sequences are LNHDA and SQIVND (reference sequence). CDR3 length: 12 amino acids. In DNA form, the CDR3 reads TGTGCCAGTAGTATGAAGGAGTATGGCTACACCTTC. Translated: CASSMKEYGYTF. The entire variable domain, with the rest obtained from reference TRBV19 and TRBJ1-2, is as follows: DGGITQSPKYLFRKEGQNVTLSCEQNLNHDAMYWYRQDPGQGLRLIYYSQIVNDFQKGDIAEGYSVSREKKESFPLTVTSAQKNPTAFYLCASSMKEYGYTFGSGTRLTVV.

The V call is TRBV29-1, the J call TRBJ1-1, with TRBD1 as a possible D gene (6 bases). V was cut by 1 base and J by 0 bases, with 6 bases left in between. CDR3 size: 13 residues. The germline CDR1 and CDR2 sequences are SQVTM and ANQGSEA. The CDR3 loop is CSVEGQVNTEAFF. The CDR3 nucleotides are TGCAGCGTTGAAGGACAGGTGAACACTGAAGCTTTCTTT. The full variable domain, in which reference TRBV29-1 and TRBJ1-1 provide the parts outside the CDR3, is SAVISQKPSRDICQRGTSLTIQCQVDSQVTMMFWYRQQPGQSLTLIATANQGSEATYESGFVIDKFPISRPNLTFSTLTVSNMSPEDSSIYLCSVEGQVNTEAFFGQGTRLTVV.

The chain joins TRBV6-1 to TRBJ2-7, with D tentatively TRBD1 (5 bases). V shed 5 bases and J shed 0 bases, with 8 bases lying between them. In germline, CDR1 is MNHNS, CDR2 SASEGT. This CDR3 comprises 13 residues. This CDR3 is CASSTTASYEQYF. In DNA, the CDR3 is TGTGCCAGCAGTACGACAGCCTCCTACGAGCAGTACTTC.

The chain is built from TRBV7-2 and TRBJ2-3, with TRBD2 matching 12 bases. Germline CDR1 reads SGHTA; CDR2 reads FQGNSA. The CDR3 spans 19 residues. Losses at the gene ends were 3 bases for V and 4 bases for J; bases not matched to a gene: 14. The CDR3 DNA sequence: TGTGCCAGCAGCTTGGACGGGACTAGCGGGTTCTCTGTCTCAGATACGCAGTATTTT. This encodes CASSLDGTSGFSVSDTQYF.

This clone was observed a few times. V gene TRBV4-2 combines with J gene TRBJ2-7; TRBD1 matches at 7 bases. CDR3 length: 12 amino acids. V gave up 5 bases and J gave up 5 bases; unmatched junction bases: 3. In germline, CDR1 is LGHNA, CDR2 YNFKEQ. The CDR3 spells CASSSDRDEQYF. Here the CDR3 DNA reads TGTGCCAGCAGCTCTGACAGGGACGAGCAGTACTTC.